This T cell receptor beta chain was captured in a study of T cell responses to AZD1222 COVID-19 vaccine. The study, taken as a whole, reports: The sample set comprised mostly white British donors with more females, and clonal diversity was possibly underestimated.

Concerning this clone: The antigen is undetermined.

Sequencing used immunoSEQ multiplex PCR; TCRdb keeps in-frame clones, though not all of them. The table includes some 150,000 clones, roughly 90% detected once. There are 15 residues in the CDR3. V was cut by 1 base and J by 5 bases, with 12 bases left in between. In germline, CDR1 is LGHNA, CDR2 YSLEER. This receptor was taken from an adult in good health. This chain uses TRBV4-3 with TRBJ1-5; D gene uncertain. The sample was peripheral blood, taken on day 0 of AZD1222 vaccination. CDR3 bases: TGCGCCAGCAGCCAAGTGGATCGTCCGCATCAGCCCCAGCATTTT. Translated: CASSQVDRPHQPQHF.